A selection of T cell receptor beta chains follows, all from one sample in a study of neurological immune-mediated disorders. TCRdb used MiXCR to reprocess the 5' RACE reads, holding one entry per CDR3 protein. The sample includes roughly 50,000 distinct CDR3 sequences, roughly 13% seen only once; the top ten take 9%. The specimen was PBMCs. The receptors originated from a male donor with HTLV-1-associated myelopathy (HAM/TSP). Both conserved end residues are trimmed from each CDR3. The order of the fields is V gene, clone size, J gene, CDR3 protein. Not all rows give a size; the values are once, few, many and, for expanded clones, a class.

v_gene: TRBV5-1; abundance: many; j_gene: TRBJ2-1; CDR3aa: ASSPPAEILGNEQF
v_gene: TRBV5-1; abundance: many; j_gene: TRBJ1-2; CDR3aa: ASSFQGGDYGYT
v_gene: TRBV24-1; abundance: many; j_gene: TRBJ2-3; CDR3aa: ATSDLGRDTDTQY
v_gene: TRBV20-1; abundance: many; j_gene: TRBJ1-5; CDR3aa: SATNRDRGRGNQPQH
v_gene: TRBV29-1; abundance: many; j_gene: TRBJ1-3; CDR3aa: SASVGDPAGNTIY
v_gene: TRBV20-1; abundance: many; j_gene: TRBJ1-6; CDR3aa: SATRTQYNSPLH
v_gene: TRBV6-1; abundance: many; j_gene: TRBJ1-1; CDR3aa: ASSETGGGTEAF
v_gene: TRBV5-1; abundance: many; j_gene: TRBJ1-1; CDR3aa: ASSFVAQGVSTEAF
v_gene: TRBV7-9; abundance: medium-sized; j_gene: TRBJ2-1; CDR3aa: ASSARGLAHYNEQF
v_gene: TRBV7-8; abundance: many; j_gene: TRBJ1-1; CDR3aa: ASSLPAGGTEAF
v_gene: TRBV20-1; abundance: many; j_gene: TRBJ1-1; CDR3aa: SAKGTPPNTEAF
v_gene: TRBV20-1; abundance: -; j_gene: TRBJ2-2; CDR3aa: SARDWAPSRCGELF